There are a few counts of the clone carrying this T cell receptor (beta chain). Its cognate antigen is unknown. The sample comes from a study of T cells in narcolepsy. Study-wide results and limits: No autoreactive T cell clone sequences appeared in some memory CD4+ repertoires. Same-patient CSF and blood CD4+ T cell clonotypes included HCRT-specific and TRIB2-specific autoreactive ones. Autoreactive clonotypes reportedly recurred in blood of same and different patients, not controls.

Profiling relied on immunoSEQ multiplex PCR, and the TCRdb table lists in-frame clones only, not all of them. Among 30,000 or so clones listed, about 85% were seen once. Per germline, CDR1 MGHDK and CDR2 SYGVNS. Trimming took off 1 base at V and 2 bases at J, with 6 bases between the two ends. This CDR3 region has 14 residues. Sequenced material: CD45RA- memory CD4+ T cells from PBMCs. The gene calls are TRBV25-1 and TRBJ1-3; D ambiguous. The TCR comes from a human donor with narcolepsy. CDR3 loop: CASSESRTGNTIYF. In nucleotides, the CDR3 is TGTGCCAGCAGTGAATCACGAACTGGAAACACCATATATTTT.